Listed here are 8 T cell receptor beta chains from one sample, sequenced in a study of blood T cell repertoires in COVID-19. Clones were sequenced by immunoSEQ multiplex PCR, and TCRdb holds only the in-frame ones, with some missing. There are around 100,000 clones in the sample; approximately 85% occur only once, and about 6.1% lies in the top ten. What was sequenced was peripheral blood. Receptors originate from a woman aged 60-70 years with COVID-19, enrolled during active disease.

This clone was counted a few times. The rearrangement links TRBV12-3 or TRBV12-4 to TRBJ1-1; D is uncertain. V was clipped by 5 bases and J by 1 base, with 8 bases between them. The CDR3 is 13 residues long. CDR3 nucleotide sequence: TGTGCCAGCAGTCTTCAACAGAACACTGAAGCTTTCTTT. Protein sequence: CASSLQQNTEAFF.

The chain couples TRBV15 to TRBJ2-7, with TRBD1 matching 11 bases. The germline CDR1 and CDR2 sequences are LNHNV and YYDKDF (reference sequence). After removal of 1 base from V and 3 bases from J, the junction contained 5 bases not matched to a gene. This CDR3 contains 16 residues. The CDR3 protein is CATSRVRTGGFYEQYF. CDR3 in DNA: TGTGCCACCAGCAGAGTCCGGACAGGGGGCTTCTACGAGCAGTACTTC.

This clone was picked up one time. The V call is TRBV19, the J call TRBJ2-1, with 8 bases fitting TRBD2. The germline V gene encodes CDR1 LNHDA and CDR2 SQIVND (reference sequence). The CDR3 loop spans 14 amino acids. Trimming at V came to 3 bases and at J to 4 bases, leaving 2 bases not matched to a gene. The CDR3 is CASSIGTRYNEQFF. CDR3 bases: TGTGCCAGTAGTATTGGGACTAGGTACAATGAGCAGTTCTTC.

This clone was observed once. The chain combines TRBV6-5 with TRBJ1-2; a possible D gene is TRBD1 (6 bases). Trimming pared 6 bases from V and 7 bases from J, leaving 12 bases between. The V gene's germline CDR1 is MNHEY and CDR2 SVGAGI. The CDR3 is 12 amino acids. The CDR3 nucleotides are TGTGCCAGCAGCAGGGGAGTGGGTGGCTACACCTTC. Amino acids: CASSRGVGGYTF.

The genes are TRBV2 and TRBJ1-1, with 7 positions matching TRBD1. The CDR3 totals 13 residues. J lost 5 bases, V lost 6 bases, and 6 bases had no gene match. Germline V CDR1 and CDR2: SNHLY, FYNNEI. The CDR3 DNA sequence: TGTGCCAGCAGGCGGGAGGGGGCAACTGAAGCTTTCTTT. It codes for CASRREGATEAFF.

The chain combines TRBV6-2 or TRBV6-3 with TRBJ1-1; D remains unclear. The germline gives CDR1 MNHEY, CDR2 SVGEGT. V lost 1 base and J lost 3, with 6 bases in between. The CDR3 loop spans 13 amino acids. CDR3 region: CASSYYRYTEAFF. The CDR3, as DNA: TGTGCCAGCAGTTACTATCGTTACACTGAAGCTTTCTTT.

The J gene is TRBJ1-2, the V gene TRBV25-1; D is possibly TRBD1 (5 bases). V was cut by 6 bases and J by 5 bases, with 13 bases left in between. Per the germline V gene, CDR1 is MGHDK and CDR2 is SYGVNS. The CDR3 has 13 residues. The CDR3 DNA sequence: TGTGCCAGCAGCGACAGTTTGGCATATGGCTACACCTTC. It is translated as CASSDSLAYGYTF.

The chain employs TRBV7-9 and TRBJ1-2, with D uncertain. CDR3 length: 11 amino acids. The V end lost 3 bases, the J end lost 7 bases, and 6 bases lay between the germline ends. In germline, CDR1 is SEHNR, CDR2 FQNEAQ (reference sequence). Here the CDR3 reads CASSFAGGYTF. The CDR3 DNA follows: TGTGCCAGCAGCTTCGCGGGTGGCTACACCTTC.